A selection of T cell receptor beta chains follows, all from one sample in a study of beta chain features in type 1 diabetes. Assay: immunoSEQ multiplex PCR; the TCRdb copy retains only in-frame clones and omits some. The repertoire includes about 110,000 clones, approximately 39% of them detected once, and about 0.063% sits in the top ten. Source material: stem cell memory CD4+ T cells from blood. The receptors originated from a woman aged 18-35 years in good health. The CDR3 runs from the conserved cysteine through the conserved F or W. D genes are given only for firm matches. Size values are once, few and many counts, or a class for expanded clones, and some rows have none.

>.|TRBJ1-1|TRBV6-1|.
CASSQQGFNTEAFF
TGTGCCAGCAGCCAGCAGGGATTCAACACTGAAGCTTTCTTT
>few|TRBJ1-1|TRBV6-5|TRBD1
CASTVEGQGLTEAFF
TGTGCCAGCACCGTCGAGGGACAGGGTTTAACTGAAGCTTTCTTT
>.|TRBJ2-1|TRBV30|.
CAWTSGPYNEQFF
TGTGCCTGGACGAGCGGTCCCTACAATGAGCAGTTCTTC
>.|TRBJ2-3|TRBV20-1|.
CSGSSWDTQYF
TGCAGTGGGAGCTCCTGGGATACGCAGTATTTT
>.|TRBJ2-1|TRBV18|.
CASSPNLYDNEQFF
TGTGCCAGCTCTCCCAACTTATACGACAATGAGCAGTTCTTC
>many|TRBJ2-5|TRBV29-1|.
CSVAGWQETQYF
TGCAGCGTTGCAGGGTGGCAAGAGACCCAGTACTTC
>once|TRBJ2-5|TRBV5-1|.
CASSLALIRETQYF
TGCGCCAGCAGCTTGGCATTGATCCGGGAGACCCAGTACTTC
>.|TRBJ2-4|TRBV7-9|.
CASSPSGLRTKNIQYF
TGTGCCAGCAGCCCCTCGGGACTGAGGACCAAAAACATTCAGTACTTC
>.|TRBJ2-7|TRBV2|.
CASRWGALGYEQYF
TGTGCCAGCAGATGGGGAGCATTGGGCTACGAGCAGTACTTC
>.|TRBJ2-2|TRBV27|.
CARHSWGSGGHGELFF
TGTGCCAGACATTCATGGGGTAGCGGAGGCCACGGGGAGCTGTTTTTT
>.|TRBJ2-5|TRBV30|.
CAWSVSETQYF
TGTGCCTGGAGTGTCTCCGAGACCCAGTACTTC
>.|TRBJ1-1|TRBV11-2|.
CASSRPVDGGTEAFF
TGTGCCAGCAGCCGCCCCGTCGACGGCGGCACTGAAGCTTTCTTT
>.|TRBJ2-5|TRBV29-1|.
CSVVRLPQETQYF
TGCAGCGTTGTCCGCCTACCGCAAGAGACCCAGTACTTC
>few|TRBJ2-1|TRBV7-2|.
CASSQNNEQFF
TGTGCCAGCAGCCAGAACAATGAGCAGTTCTTC
>.|TRBJ1-5|TRBV28|.
CASSLRGQPQHF
TGTGCCAGCAGCTTAAGGGGGCAGCCCCAGCATTTT
>.|TRBJ2-3|TRBV19|.
CASSTGFDTQYF
TGTGCCAGTAGTACAGGGTTTGATACGCAGTATTTT
>.|TRBJ1-1|TRBV5-6|.
CASSFIQRGNTEAFF
TGTGCCAGCAGCTTTATACAGCGGGGGAACACTGAAGCTTTCTTT
>few|TRBJ2-5|TRBV7-9|TRBD1
CASSFRSGTAKETQYF
TGTGCCAGCAGCTTTAGGTCCGGGACAGCCAAAGAGACCCAGTACTTC